This passage covers 17 T cell receptor beta chains from one sample sequenced in a study of response to subunit inactivated influenza vaccine. TCRdb recomputed calls from the RT-PCR reads with MiXCR, one row per CDR3 protein. The sample records around 150,000 distinct CDR3 sequences, approximately 11% being singletons. This specimen was non-naive T cells sorted from PBMCs, taken roughly 46 days after vaccination. The receptors originated from a man between 50 and 59 years old who received an inactivated influenza vaccine.

This chain joins TRBV28 and TRBJ2-5, with a weak D call TRBD1 (6 bases). This CDR3 has 15 amino acids. The V gene's germline CDR1 is MDHEN and CDR2 SYDVKM. With 0 bases removed from V and 7 bases from J, the gap between germline ends came to 15 bases. The CDR3 region is CASSLWGQGLVTQYF. The CDR3 DNA follows: TGTGCCAGCAGTTTATGGGGCCAGGGGTTGGTGACCCAGTACTTC.

The chain employs TRBV19 and TRBJ1-1; D perhaps matches TRBD1 (6 bases). Trimming took 6 bases from V and 3 from J, leaving 11 bases between them. This CDR3 contains 13 residues. CDR1 is LNHDA, CDR2 SQIVND, per germline (reference sequence). CDR3 DNA sequence: TGTGCCAGTAGGGGGGCGAGGTACACTGAAGCTTTCTTT. Residues: CASRGARYTEAFF. The full variable domain, rest sourced from reference TRBV19 and TRBJ1-1, is DGGITQSPKYLFRKEGQNVTLSCEQNLNHDAMYWYRQDPGQGLRLIYYSQIVNDFQKGDIAEGYSVSREKKESFPLTVTSAQKNPTAFYLCASRGARYTEAFFGQGTRLTVV.

At least ten counts were recorded for this clonotype. This chain joins TRBV5-1 and TRBJ2-2, with 8 bases that match TRBD1. The CDR3 runs 15 residues. Germline V gives CDR1 SGHRS, CDR2 YFSETQ. The trim removed 1 base at V and 5 bases at J, leaving 4 bases unmatched. The CDR3, as DNA: TGCGCCAGCAGCTTGCAGGGGGCGGAGACCGGGGAGCTGTTTTTT. This codes for CASSLQGAETGELFF. Full variable domain (remainder filled in from reference TRBV5-1 and TRBJ2-2): KAGVTQTPRYLIKTRGQQVTLSCSPISGHRSVSWYQQTPGQGLQFLFEYFSETQRNKGNFPGRFSGRQFSNSRSEMNVSTLELGDSALYLCASSLQGAETGELFFGEGSRLTVL.

This clonotype was picked up a small number of times. This chain joins TRBV6-2 or TRBV6-3 and TRBJ1-2, with unresolved D. The CDR3 sequence is 13 residues long. From germline, CDR1 is MNHEY and CDR2 SVGEGT. The V end lost 3 bases, the J end lost 3 bases, and 8 bases lay between the germline ends. CDR3 loop: CASSYQSYYGYTF. In DNA, the CDR3 is TGTGCCAGCAGTTATCAGAGTTACTATGGCTACACCTTC.

This clonotype was observed at least ten times. This chain connects TRBV5-1 to TRBJ2-2; unclear D gene. Germline V gives CDR1 SGHRS, CDR2 YFSETQ. V was cut by 1 base and J by 7 bases, with 8 bases left in between. The CDR3 is 13 residues long. This chain's CDR3 is CASSLSTDGELFF. Written as DNA, the CDR3 is TGCGCCAGCAGCTTGTCAACGGACGGGGAGCTGTTTTTT.

This clonotype was seen ten or more times. This chain links TRBV2 with TRBJ2-1, with D unresolved. Per the germline V gene, CDR1 is SNHLY and CDR2 is FYNNEI. The CDR3 contains 14 residues. The V end lost 3 bases, the J end lost 6 bases, and 12 bases lay between the germline ends. CDR3 region: CASSEELSSNEQFF. The CDR3 nucleotides are TGTGCCAGCAGTGAGGAACTCTCTTCCAATGAGCAGTTCTTC.

The chain is built from TRBV20-1 and TRBJ1-2, with D unclear. The CDR3 is made up of 15 amino acids. Germline V gives CDR1 DFQATT, CDR2 SNEGSKA (reference sequence). This CDR3 reads CSSGQAPGPNYGYTF. The CDR3 DNA follows: TGCTCCTCTGGCCAGGCTCCGGGCCCAAACTATGGCTACACCTTC.

This clonotype was observed a few times. The chain joins TRBV19 to TRBJ2-1; a possible D gene is TRBD1 (6 bases). Germline V lookup: CDR1 LNHDA, CDR2 SQIVND (reference sequence). The CDR3 is 16 amino acids. Trimming cost V 5 bases and J 3 bases, with 17 bases left between them. CDR3 residues: CASSPLTGTIYNEQFF. As DNA, the CDR3 is TGTGCCAGTAGTCCCTTAACCGGGACAATCTACAATGAGCAGTTCTTC.

This clonotype was recorded at least ten times. CDR3 region: CASRPGARYEQYF. The CDR3 bases are TGTGCCAGCCGCCCCGGGGCCCGGTACGAGCAGTACTTC. This rearrangement joins TRBV6-1 to TRBJ2-7; D could derive from TRBD1 or TRBD2 (5 bases each). The CDR3 covers 13 residues. The V and J ends lost 8 bases and 4 bases respectively, with 15 bases between them. Germline loops: CDR1 MNHNS, CDR2 SASEGT.

The chain uses TRBV12-3 or TRBV12-4 and TRBJ2-1; D is possibly TRBD2 (6 bases). V was clipped by 4 bases and J by 8 bases, with 12 bases between them. The CDR3 spans 13 residues. The CDR3: CASSSGLFDEQFF. The CDR3 bases are TGTGCCAGCAGTTCGGGACTCTTCGATGAGCAGTTCTTC.

This clonotype showed up many times. The rearrangement links TRBV3-1 to TRBJ2-3, with 9 nucleotides matching TRBD2. V was pared by 4 bases and J by 3 bases, with 8 bases of the junction left unmatched. Germline V gene data show CDR1 as LGHDT and CDR2 as YNNKEL (reference sequence). CDR3 length: 16 amino acids. The CDR3 DNA reads as TGTGCCAGCAGCCTTAGCGGGAGTGCCCGGACAGATACGCAGTATTTT. Translating gives CASSLSGSARTDTQYF.

This clonotype was recorded a few times. The gene calls are TRBV7-8 and TRBJ2-7; D is undetermined. CDR3 length equals 12 residues. Germline lookup yields CDR1 SGHVS and CDR2 FQNEAQ. Between the trimmed V and J ends, which lost 2 bases and 6 bases, there was a span of 8 bases. The CDR3 loop reads CASSLSRGEQYF. In DNA, the CDR3 is TGTGCCAGCAGCTTATCCCGCGGCGAGCAGTACTTC. Filled out from reference TRBV7-8 and TRBJ2-7, the complete variable domain reads GAGVSQSPRYKVAKRGQDVALRCDPISGHVSLFWYQQALGQGPEFLTYFQNEAQLDKSGLPSDRFFAERPEGSVSTLKIQRTQQEDSAVYLCASSLSRGEQYFGPGTRLTVT.

This chain links TRBV4-3 with TRBJ2-2; D not certain. The germline V gene has CDR1 LGHNA and CDR2 YSLEER. Between the trimmed V and J ends, which lost 1 base and 6 bases, there was a span of 6 bases. This CDR3 spans 13 amino acids. The CDR3 nucleotides are TGCGCCAGCAGCCAAGGTCTAGCCGGGGAGCTGTTTTTT. Translating gives CASSQGLAGELFF.

This clonotype has more than one count but fewer than ten. V is TRBV7-2 and J is TRBJ2-1; D remains unclear. The V gene's germline CDR1 is SGHTA and CDR2 FQGNSA. Trimming removed 1 base at V and 7 bases at J, with 8 bases between. The CDR3 loop spans 13 amino acids. CDR3 DNA sequence: TGTGCCAGCAGCTTAGTCAAGGAAAATGAGCAGTTCTTC. It encodes CASSLVKENEQFF.

This clonotype was seen only a few times. This chain connects TRBV12-3 or TRBV12-4 to TRBJ1-5; TRBD1 is a possible D gene (6 bases). CDR3 length equals 14 residues. Trimming took 7 bases from V and 6 from J, leaving 16 bases between them. CDR3 residues: CASNTGTVGQPQHF. The CDR3, as DNA: TGTGCCAGCAACACAGGGACTGTGGGTCAGCCCCAGCATTTT.

This clonotype was seen at least ten times. The rearrangement links TRBV4-3 to TRBJ1-2, with D perhaps TRBD1 (6 bases). The germline gives CDR1 LGHNA, CDR2 YSLEER. The CDR3 is made up of 14 amino acids. V lost 0 bases to trimming and J lost 10 bases, with 15 bases between them. This CDR3 reads CASSQDIGGDAYTF. The DNA of the CDR3 is TGCGCCAGCAGCCAAGATATCGGGGGCGATGCCTACACCTTC.

This clonotype has ten or more counts. The chain combines TRBV29-1 with TRBJ2-5, with D possibly TRBD2 on 6 matching bases. V was cut by 7 bases and J by 5 bases, with 11 bases left in between. The CDR3 is 11 amino acids. From germline, CDR1 is SQVTM and CDR2 ANQGSEA. The CDR3 sequence: CSAGDWETQYF. The CDR3 nucleotides are TGCAGCGCTGGGGACTGGGAGACCCAGTACTTC.